These 31 T cell receptor beta chains share one sample of origin, sequenced in a study of beta chain features in type 1 diabetes. Every isolated RNA sample was fully reverse transcribed, so sequencing captured expressed TCRB transcripts. Sequencing was performed with immunoSEQ multiplex PCR; in TCRdb, only in-frame clones are kept and a portion is missing. The table records more than 350,000 clones, roughly 10% of them present only once. Sequenced material: naive CD4+ T cells from blood. Source of these receptors: a woman aged 18-29 years in good health.

This chain links TRBV27 with TRBJ1-2; D might be TRBD1 (5 bases). CDR1 MNHEY and CDR2 SMNVEV come from the germline V gene (reference sequence). There are 14 residues in the CDR3. V lost 5 bases and J 5 bases, leaving 15 bases between the germline ends. The CDR3 DNA follows: TGTGCCAGCAGTGACCCGGGACGTGGGTATGGCTACACCTTC. It encodes CASSDPGRGYGYTF.

This clone was seen a few times. This chain uses TRBV7-2 with TRBJ2-1; D may match TRBD1 or TRBD2 (5 bases each). This CDR3 spans 14 amino acids. Germline V lookup: CDR1 SGHTA, CDR2 FQGNSA. V was shortened by 7 bases and J by 8 bases, with 18 bases between the two germline ends. The CDR3 DNA reads as TGTGCCAGCACTCGGGGCAACCGTCGCGATGAGCAGTTCTTC. Its translation is CASTRGNRRDEQFF.

The chain links TRBV7-2 to TRBJ2-6; the D is unclear. Trimming shortened V by 1 base and J by 0 bases, and 13 bases separated the two germline ends. The CDR3 contains 18 residues. Germline CDR1 SGHTA, CDR2 FQGNSA. CDR3 sequence: CASSLVQTLSSGANVLTF. The CDR3 DNA is TGTGCCAGCAGCTTAGTACAGACCTTGAGCTCTGGGGCCAACGTCCTGACTTTC.

This clone was picked up a small number of times. The genes are TRBV7-2 and TRBJ2-4; no clear D. V lost 2 bases and J 1 base, leaving 15 bases between the germline ends. From germline, CDR1 is SGHTA and CDR2 FQGNSA. This CDR3 has 17 residues. The CDR3 reads CASSLLSAMTAKNIQYF. The CDR3, as DNA: TGTGCCAGCAGCTTATTGAGTGCGATGACTGCCAAAAACATTCAGTACTTC.

The V call is TRBV7-2, the J call TRBJ2-5; D remains unclear. The CDR3 consists of 11 residues. Germline V gives CDR1 SGHTA, CDR2 FQGNSA. With 7 bases removed from V and 4 bases from J, the gap between germline ends came to 7 bases. The CDR3 region is CASTAGETQYF. The CDR3 DNA is TGTGCCAGCACTGCCGGAGAGACCCAGTACTTC.

This clone was observed a handful of times. V gene TRBV4-1 combines with J gene TRBJ2-5; 7 nucleotides align to TRBD1. The CDR3 runs 16 residues. CDR1 and CDR2 (germline): MGHRA, YSYEKL. The trim removed 0 bases at V and 4 bases at J, leaving 8 bases unmatched. CDR3 coding DNA: TGCGCCAGCAGCCAAGATCTCCGACAGGGTAGAGAGACCCAGTACTTC. It yields the protein CASSQDLRQGRETQYF.

This clone was seen a few times. This chain connects TRBV6-4 to TRBJ2-7, with 10 bases matching TRBD2. The CDR3 has 13 residues. Germline trimming cut 6 bases from V and 3 bases from J; bases unmatched to any gene: 2. Per the germline V gene, CDR1 is MRHNA and CDR2 is SNTAGT. The CDR3 sequence is CASSQREGYEQYF. The CDR3 DNA follows: TGTGCCAGCAGCCAGCGGGAGGGCTACGAGCAGTACTTC.

This chain joins TRBV18 and TRBJ2-1; 7 nucleotides align to TRBD1. This CDR3 contains 13 residues. Per germline, CDR1 KGHSH and CDR2 LQKENI. V shed 3 bases and J 5 bases; nucleotides not matched to a gene: 1. CDR3 protein: CASSPGTDNEQFF. DNA for the CDR3: TGTGCCAGCTCACCCGGGACAGACAATGAGCAGTTCTTC.

The V call is TRBV7-2, the J call TRBJ2-1; a weak D match, TRBD2 (6 bases). The germline V gene has CDR1 SGHTA and CDR2 FQGNSA. The V gene lost 6 bases and the J gene lost 4 bases, with 19 bases spanning the gap. The CDR3 contains 16 residues. The CDR3 nucleotides read TGTGCCAGCAGTTTTGTTCCGGGACTGGGTTACAATGAGCAGTTCTTC. Translated: CASSFVPGLGYNEQFF.

The V and J genes are TRBV2 and TRBJ1-2, with TRBD1 matching over 8 bases. After removal of 6 bases from V and 12 bases from J, the junction contained 9 bases not matched to a gene. Germline CDR1 reads SNHLY; CDR2 reads FYNNEI. The CDR3 runs 12 residues. CDR3 protein: CASRDRDGRNTF. The CDR3 DNA is TGTGCCAGCAGGGACAGGGACGGGAGGAACACCTTC.

This clone was picked up many times. This chain uses TRBV9 with TRBJ2-7; the D gene is possibly TRBD2 (5 bases). This CDR3 region has 11 residues. V lost 10 bases, J lost 6 bases, and 14 bases lay in between. CDR1 and CDR2 from the germline V gene are SGDLS and YYNGEE. CDR3 residues: CAPGKGGEQYV. The CDR3 bases are TGTGCCCCCGGGAAAGGAGGCGAGCAGTACGTC.

The chain couples TRBV27 to TRBJ2-1; D uncertain. Looked up from germline, CDR1 is MNHEY and CDR2 is SMNVEV (reference sequence). The CDR3 has 15 amino acids. Trimming left V 4 bases short and J 7 bases short, with 17 bases between. The CDR3 spells CASSSPKKTRNEQFF. CDR3 DNA sequence: TGTGCCAGCAGTTCACCGAAAAAAACCCGGAATGAGCAGTTCTTC.

This clone has only a few counts. The rearrangement joins TRBV7-9 to TRBJ2-1, with 9 bases aligning to TRBD1. CDR1 SEHNR and CDR2 FQNEAQ come from the germline V gene (reference sequence). CDR3 length: 14 amino acids. With 5 bases clipped from V and 9 bases from J, the junction kept 8 bases outside the gene matches. In DNA, the CDR3 is TGTGCCAGCAGCACCTCGGACAGGGGTAGTGAGCAGTTCTTC. Translated, it gives CASSTSDRGSEQFF.

The gene calls are TRBV5-1 and TRBJ2-4; no reliable D call. Germline CDR1 SGHRS, CDR2 YFSETQ. Trimming left V 3 bases short and J 10 bases short, with 20 bases between. This CDR3 spans 15 amino acids. In nucleotides, the CDR3 is TGCGCCAGCAGCTATGGCACTGGACCAGATAGTATTCAGTACTTC. Translation: CASSYGTGPDSIQYF.

The rearrangement uses TRBV27 and TRBJ2-7; a weak D match, TRBD2 (7 bases). This CDR3 has 12 amino acids. Per the germline V gene, CDR1 is MNHEY and CDR2 is SMNVEV (reference sequence). V lost 8 bases and J lost 3, with 11 bases in between. The CDR3 reads CASRGGGYEQYF. Here the CDR3 DNA reads TGTGCCAGCCGCGGGGGCGGCTACGAGCAGTACTTC.

The rearrangement links TRBV30 to TRBJ1-1, with D unresolved. V lost 1 base and J 7 bases, leaving 16 bases between the germline ends. Germline CDR1 and CDR2: GTSNPN and SVGIG (reference sequence). The CDR3 is made up of 14 amino acids. This CDR3 is CAWSAFHRGSEAFF. The DNA for the CDR3 is TGTGCCTGGAGTGCCTTTCATCGAGGAAGTGAAGCTTTCTTT.

The chain recombines TRBV7-2 with TRBJ2-3; 7 nucleotides match TRBD1. The V and J ends lost 1 base and 0 bases, in that order; junction bases with no gene match: 4. The CDR3 loop spans 16 amino acids. The germline CDR1 and CDR2 sequences are SGHTA and FQGNSA. The CDR3 DNA sequence: TGTGCCAGCAGCTTAGGGCGAGGGGGCAGCACAGATACGCAGTATTTT. As protein: CASSLGRGGSTDTQYF.

There are a few counts of this clone. The chain joins TRBV29-1 to TRBJ2-7; the match to TRBD2 covers 9 bases. This CDR3 is 14 amino acids long. Germline loops: CDR1 SQVTM, CDR2 ANQGSEA. V lost 7 bases and J lost 9; bases outside the gene matches: 16. This CDR3 reads CSAVRTSAQGRQYF. CDR3 sequence (DNA): TGCAGCGCAGTGCGGACTAGCGCCCAGGGGAGGCAGTACTTC.

This chain links TRBV27 with TRBJ1-1; 7 bases map to TRBD1. Germline assignment: CDR1 MNHEY and CDR2 SMNVEV (reference sequence). The V and J ends lost 4 bases and 7 bases, in that order; junction bases with no gene match: 6. This CDR3 is built from 13 residues. The DNA of the CDR3 is TGTGCCAGCAGTTACAGGGGAGGCGTTGAAGCTTTCTTT. Its translation: CASSYRGGVEAFF.

The chain recombines TRBV7-2 with TRBJ2-1; perhaps TRBD2 as D (5 bases). V was clipped by 5 bases and J by 5 bases, with 13 bases between them. The CDR3 loop spans 14 amino acids. CDR1 and CDR2 (germline): SGHTA, FQGNSA. The CDR3 coding sequence is TGTGCCAGCAGCCAACGGGGATTCAACAATGAGCAGTTCTTC. Amino acids: CASSQRGFNNEQFF.

The table lists this clone with a few counts. The chain joins TRBV30 to TRBJ1-4; 8 bases fit TRBD1. In germline, CDR1 is GTSNPN, CDR2 SVGIG (reference sequence). The ends lost 6 bases at V and 8 bases at J; junction bases unmatched: 5. The CDR3 consists of 12 residues. For the CDR3, the DNA is TGTGCCTGTGACCACAGGGGGGAAAAACTGTTTTTT. Translating gives CACDHRGEKLFF. The complete variable domain, with remaining parts taken from reference TRBV30 and TRBJ1-4, reads SQTIHQWPATLVQPVGSPLSLECTVEGTSNPNLYWYRQAAGRGLQLLFYSVGIGQISSEVPQNLSASRPQDRQFILSSKKLLLSDSGFYLCACDHRGEKLFFGSGTQLSVL.

The rearrangement joins TRBV15 to TRBJ2-3, with TRBD2 matching 12 bases. V shed 3 bases and J 4 bases; nucleotides not matched to a gene: 8. CDR1 is LNHNV, CDR2 YYDKDF, per germline (reference sequence). The length of the CDR3 is 17 residues. The DNA for the CDR3 is TGTGCCACCAGCAGGAAAAGACTAGCGGGAGCGTCAGATACGCAGTATTTT. Encoded protein: CATSRKRLAGASDTQYF.

The chain links TRBV7-9 to TRBJ2-5; TRBD1 agrees at 10 bases. This CDR3 region has 16 residues. Germline V gene sequence: CDR1 SEHNR, CDR2 FQNEAQ (reference sequence). Losses at the gene ends were 0 bases for V and 2 bases for J; bases not matched to a gene: 3. Written as DNA, the CDR3 is TGTGCCAGCAGCTTAGCCCCGGACAGGGGGCAAGAGACCCAGTACTTC. Its protein is CASSLAPDRGQETQYF.

This clone has only a few counts. V and J are TRBV7-9 and TRBJ2-1, with D hard to call. There are 19 residues in the CDR3. V was pared by 5 bases and J by 0 bases, with 23 bases between. CDR1 and CDR2 from the germline V gene are SEHNR and FQNEAQ (reference sequence). CDR3 in DNA: TGTGCCAGCAGCCCCCCGATTAGTGGGCCCTCGAGCTCCTACAATGAGCAGTTCTTC. Encoded protein: CASSPPISGPSSSYNEQFF.

In its sample, this clone was seen a few times. This chain's CDR3 is CASSPTGGLGRDTDTQYF. CDR3 nucleotide sequence: TGCGCCAGCAGCCCGACGGGGGGGCTAGGAAGGGACACAGATACGCAGTATTTT. V and J are TRBV4-3 and TRBJ2-3, with TRBD2 matching 8 bases. Per the germline V gene, CDR1 is LGHNA and CDR2 is YSLEER. CDR3 length: 18 residues. V shed 4 bases and J 2 bases; nucleotides not matched to a gene: 14.

The chain has TRBV12-5 and TRBJ2-2; D tentatively reads TRBD1 or TRBD2 (6 bases each). V lost 4 bases and J lost 6, with 12 bases in between. Germline CDR1 reads LGHNT; CDR2 reads FRNRAP. CDR3 size: 14 residues. As DNA, the CDR3 is TGTGCTAGTGGTTACAGGGAGGTCGCCGGGGAGCTGTTTTTT. Translated, it gives CASGYREVAGELFF.

The chain couples TRBV19 to TRBJ1-2, with TRBD1 identical over 7 bases. The CDR3 length is 13 residues. V trimming: 6 bases; J trimming: 8 bases; junction bases outside the gene matches: 9. Germline V gene data show CDR1 as LNHDA and CDR2 as SQIVND (reference sequence). The CDR3 region is CASRIDREDGYTF. As DNA, the CDR3 is TGTGCCAGTAGAATCGACAGGGAGGACGGCTACACCTTC.

The chain combines TRBV5-1 with TRBJ2-5; 7 bases line up with TRBD1. Germline assignment: CDR1 SGHRS and CDR2 YFSETQ. The CDR3 is 15 amino acids. The trim removed 4 bases at V and 2 bases at J, leaving 8 bases unmatched. CDR3 amino acids: CASSRIPGQQETQYF. The CDR3 DNA sequence: TGCGCCAGCAGCCGAATCCCGGGACAGCAAGAGACCCAGTACTTC.

V usage is TRBV7-2 and J usage is TRBJ2-5; no reliable D call. Per the germline V gene, CDR1 is SGHTA and CDR2 is FQGNSA. The CDR3 sequence is 13 residues long. Trimming removed 4 bases at V and 7 bases at J, with 13 bases between. CDR3 sequence: CASSSTLPGTQYF. For the CDR3, the DNA is TGTGCCAGCAGCTCGACGCTACCGGGGACCCAGTACTTC.

This clone was seen only a few times. The chain couples TRBV9 to TRBJ1-4; maybe TRBD1 (5 bases). The ends were cut back, 2 bases at V and 7 bases at J, with 12 bases in the middle. The CDR3 runs to 14 residues. Germline V CDR1 and CDR2: SGDLS, YYNGEE. The CDR3 coding sequence is TGTGCCAGCAGCGTCGGGGGGTTAACTGAAAAACTGTTTTTT. Its protein product is CASSVGGLTEKLFF.

This clone was counted only a few times. CDR3 sequence: CASRQQGADQETQYF. CDR3 in DNA: TGTGCCAGCAGGCAACAGGGGGCCGATCAAGAGACCCAGTACTTC. The chain uses TRBV28 and TRBJ2-5; 9 bases line up with TRBD1. From germline, CDR1 is MDHEN and CDR2 SYDVKM. Trimming removed 6 bases from V and 2 bases from J; junction bases left unmatched: 7. The CDR3 runs to 15 residues.